The next 4 T cell receptor beta chains were all read from a single sample in a study of beta chain features in type 1 diabetes. Findings of the study overall: In all four CD4+ subsets, TCRB CDR3 length was significantly, moderately reduced in type 1 diabetes.

Expressed TCRB transcripts were sequenced, since all the RNA that had been isolated was reverse transcribed. Here immunoSEQ multiplex PCR was the method, and the copy in TCRdb shows in-frame clones only, minus some. Altogether some 160,000 clones are present, roughly 9% being singletons, with the ten largest covering around 0.64%. No antigen is known for these receptors. Specimen: central memory CD4+ T cells from blood. These TCRs come from a woman in her twenties or thirties with type 1 diabetes.

The rearrangement joins TRBV10-3 to TRBJ1-1; 8 nucleotides align to TRBD1. Germline CDR1 ENHRY, CDR2 SYGVKD. This CDR3 comprises 14 residues. The V segment lost 4 bases and the J segment 4 bases; nucleotides outside the gene matches: 5. The CDR3 DNA follows: TGTGCCATCAGTGGGGGTACAGGGGGCACTGAAGCTTTCTTT. As protein: CAISGGTGGTEAFF.

The CDR3 coding sequence is TGTGCCAGCTCACCGGGGACAGGGGGCCGAAATGAGCAGTTCTTC. Translation: CASSPGTGGRNEQFF. J is TRBJ2-1 and V is TRBV18; 12 bases fit TRBD1. The CDR3 extends over 15 amino acids. Trimming cost V 3 bases and J 7 bases; bases outside gene matches: 4. Germline V gene data show CDR1 as KGHSH and CDR2 as LQKENI. The entire variable domain, with the rest obtained from reference TRBV18 and TRBJ2-1, is as follows: NAGVMQNPRHLVRRRGQEARLRCSPMKGHSHVYWYRQLPEEGLKFMVYLQKENIIDESGMPKERFSAEFPKEGPSILRIQQVVRGDSAAYFCASSPGTGGRNEQFFGPGTRLTVL.

This clone turned up a few times. The genes are TRBV28 and TRBJ2-1; possible D gene TRBD1, 6 bases. This CDR3 is built from 15 residues. Germline V CDR1 and CDR2: MDHEN, SYDVKM. Trimming pared 1 base from V and 4 bases from J, leaving 11 bases between. Here the CDR3 DNA reads TGTGCCAGCAGTTTATCAGGGGCCATATACAATGAGCAGTTCTTC. It specifies CASSLSGAIYNEQFF.

This chain uses TRBV19 with TRBJ2-2; 10 positions agree with TRBD1. The CDR3 has 17 residues. The V gene's germline CDR1 is LNHDA and CDR2 SQIVND (reference sequence). With V trimmed by 9 bases and J by 4 bases, 14 bases remained unmatched. The CDR3 DNA follows: TGTGCCAGCCGGGACAGGGGACGCGGAGAAAGCACCGGGGAGCTGTTTTTT. This encodes CASRDRGRGESTGELFF. The variable domain in full, completed from reference TRBV19 and TRBJ2-2, reads DGGITQSPKYLFRKEGQNVTLSCEQNLNHDAMYWYRQDPGQGLRLIYYSQIVNDFQKGDIAEGYSVSREKKESFPLTVTSAQKNPTAFYLCASRDRGRGESTGELFFGEGSRLTVL.